This T cell receptor (beta chain) was sequenced in a study of T cells after yellow fever vaccination. TCRdb re-derived calls from the 5' RACE reads in MiXCR, one entry per CDR3 protein. There are 250,000 or so distinct CDR3 sequences in the sample; over 3% occur only once, and approximately 18% lies in the top ten. Trimming removed 6 bases from V and 2 bases from J, with 16 bases in between. Germline values: CDR1 KGHSH, CDR2 LQKENI. There are 15 residues in the CDR3. This clonotype occurred a few times. The sample consisted of PBMCs, taken 15 days after the yellow fever booster vaccination. The TCR comes from a man between 18 and 35 years old who received the YFV17D yellow fever vaccine. The rearrangement links TRBV18 to TRBJ1-2; the D gene is possibly TRBD1 (6 bases). The CDR3 nucleotides read TGTGCCAGCTCCCTAAATCTCGACAGGAACTATGGCTACACCTTC. The encoded protein is CASSLNLDRNYGYTF.